These 5 T cell receptor beta chains originate from one sample sequenced in a study of cytomegalovirus exposure and HLA in healthy donors. The study ran its PCR with 60 Vbeta and 13 Jbeta primers. Produced via immunoSEQ multiplex PCR; TCRdb's table is partial and in-frame only. There are more than 85,000 clones in the sample; around four fifths occur only once, and 2% to 3% lies in the top ten. Sequences were obtained from PBMCs. These receptors came from a man aged 40-50 years in good health and CMV-seronegative.

Worth noting for this clone: One junction end does not reproduce the germline sequence, and a read error may be involved. This chain uses TRBV7-9 with TRBJ1-6, with D perhaps matching TRBD1 (5 bases). This CDR3 contains 12 residues. The germline gives CDR1 SEHNR, CDR2 FQNEAQ (reference sequence). In DNA, the CDR3 is TGTTCCAGCGGGTGGGGGGATTCACCCCTCCACTTT. The encoded protein is CSSGWGDSPLHF.

The V call is TRBV27, the J call TRBJ1-4; no firm D call. The CDR3 extends over 14 amino acids. Germline V gene sequence: CDR1 MNHEY, CDR2 SMNVEV (reference sequence). V lost 6 bases and J lost 3, with 11 bases in between. The DNA of the CDR3 is TGTGCCAGCAGCCCGGGAGCTTCTAATGAAAAACTGTTTTTT. This translates into CASSPGASNEKLFF.

This chain uses TRBV7-2 with TRBJ2-7; the match to TRBD1 covers 8 bases. Germline V CDR1 and CDR2: SGHTA, FQGNSA. The CDR3 spans 15 residues. The ends lost 5 bases at V and 5 bases at J; junction bases unmatched: 11. CDR3 in amino acids: CASSDLGQVSDEQYF. As DNA, the CDR3 is TGTGCCAGCAGCGACTTGGGACAGGTCTCAGACGAGCAGTACTTC.

This rearrangement joins TRBV30 to TRBJ1-3; D is unclear. V lost 0 bases, J lost 3 bases, and 12 bases lay in between. The CDR3 spans 15 residues. Germline V gene data show CDR1 as GTSNPN and CDR2 as SVGIG (reference sequence). CDR3: CAWSVGRLLGNTIYF. CDR3 nucleotides: TGTGCCTGGAGTGTAGGTAGACTACTTGGAAACACCATATATTTT.

In nucleotides, the CDR3 is TGCGCCAGCAGCCTGGGACAGGGGAATGAAAAACTGTTTTTT. It specifies CASSLGQGNEKLFF. This chain connects TRBV5-1 to TRBJ1-4; 10 bases map to TRBD1. The V and J ends lost 4 bases and 5 bases, in that order; junction bases with no gene match: 2. There are 14 residues in the CDR3. CDR1 is SGHRS, CDR2 YFSETQ, per germline.